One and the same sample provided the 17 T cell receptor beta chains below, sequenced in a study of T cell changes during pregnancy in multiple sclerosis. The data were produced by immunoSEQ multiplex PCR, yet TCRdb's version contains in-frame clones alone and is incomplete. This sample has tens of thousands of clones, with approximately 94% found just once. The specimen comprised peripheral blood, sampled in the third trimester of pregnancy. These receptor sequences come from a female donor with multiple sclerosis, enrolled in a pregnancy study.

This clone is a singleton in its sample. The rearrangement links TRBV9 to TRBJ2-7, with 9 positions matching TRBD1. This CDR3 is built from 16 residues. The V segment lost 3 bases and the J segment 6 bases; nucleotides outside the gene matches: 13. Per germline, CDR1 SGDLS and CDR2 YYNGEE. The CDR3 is CASSETGRQGEGEQYF. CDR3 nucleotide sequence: TGTGCCAGCAGCGAGACGGGGAGACAGGGGGAAGGCGAGCAGTACTTC.

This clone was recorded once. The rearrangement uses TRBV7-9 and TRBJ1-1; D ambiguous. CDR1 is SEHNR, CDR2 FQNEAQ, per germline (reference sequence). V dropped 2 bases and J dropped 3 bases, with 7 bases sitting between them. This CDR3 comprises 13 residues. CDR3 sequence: CASSLQVYTEAFF. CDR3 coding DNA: TGTGCCAGCAGCTTACAGGTTTACACTGAAGCTTTCTTT.

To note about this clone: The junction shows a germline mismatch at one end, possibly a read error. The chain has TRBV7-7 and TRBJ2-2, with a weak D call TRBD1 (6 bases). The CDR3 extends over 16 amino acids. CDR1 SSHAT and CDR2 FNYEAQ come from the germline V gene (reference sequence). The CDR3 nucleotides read TGTGCTAGCAGCAACGGACCGGGACATAACACCGGGGAGCTGTTTTTT. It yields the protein CASSNGPGHNTGELFF.

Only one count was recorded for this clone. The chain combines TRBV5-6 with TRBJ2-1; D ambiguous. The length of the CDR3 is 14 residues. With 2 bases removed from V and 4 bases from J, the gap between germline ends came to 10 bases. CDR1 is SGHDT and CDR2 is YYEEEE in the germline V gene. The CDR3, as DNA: TGTGCCAGCAGCTTTGGCAACGTATACAATGAGCAGTTCTTC. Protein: CASSFGNVYNEQFF.

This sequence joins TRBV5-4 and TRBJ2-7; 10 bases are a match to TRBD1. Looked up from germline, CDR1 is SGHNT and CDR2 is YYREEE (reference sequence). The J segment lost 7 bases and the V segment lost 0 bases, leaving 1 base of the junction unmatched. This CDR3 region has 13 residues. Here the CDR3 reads CASSLEGQGEQYF. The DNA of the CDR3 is TGTGCCAGCAGCTTGGAGGGACAGGGGGAGCAGTACTTC. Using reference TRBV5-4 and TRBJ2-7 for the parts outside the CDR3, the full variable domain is ETGVTQSPTHLIKTRGQQVTLRCSSQSGHNTVSWYQQALGQGPQFIFQYYREEENGRGNFPPRFSGLQFPNYSSELNVNALELDDSALYLCASSLEGQGEQYFGPGTRLTVT.

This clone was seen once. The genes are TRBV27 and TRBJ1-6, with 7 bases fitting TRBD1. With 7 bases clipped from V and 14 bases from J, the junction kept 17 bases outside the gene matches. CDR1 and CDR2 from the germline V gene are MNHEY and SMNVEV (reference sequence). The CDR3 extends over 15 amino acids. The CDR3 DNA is TGTGCCAGCAAATCAGTTGGGACAGTCCTTTCGTCCCTCCACTTT. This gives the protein CASKSVGTVLSSLHF.

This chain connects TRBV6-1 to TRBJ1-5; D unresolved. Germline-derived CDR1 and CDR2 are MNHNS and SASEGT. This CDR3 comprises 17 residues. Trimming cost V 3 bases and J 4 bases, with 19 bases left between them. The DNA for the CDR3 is TGTGCCAGCAGTGACCGAGGCCGGGTCGGCGATAATCAGCCCCAGCATTTT. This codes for CASSDRGRVGDNQPQHF.

The CDR3 reads CASSTRDKGQYF. CDR3 in DNA: TGTGCCAGCAGTACCCGGGACAAAGGGCAGTACTTC. V is TRBV6-1 and J is TRBJ2-7; tentatively, D is TRBD1 (6 bases). V lost 5 bases, J lost 9 bases, and 14 bases lay in between. This CDR3 is built from 12 residues. Germline V lookup: CDR1 MNHNS, CDR2 SASEGT.

CDR3 in amino acids: CASSAVGPGRGRTEAFF. CDR3 in DNA: TGTGCCAGCAGCGCAGTAGGGCCAGGGAGGGGAAGGACTGAAGCTTTCTTT. J is TRBJ1-1 and V is TRBV11-1; weak D call: TRBD1 (5 bases). The V gene lost 5 bases and the J gene lost 5 bases, with 24 bases spanning the gap. The germline CDR1 and CDR2 sequences are SGHAT and FQDESV (reference sequence). This CDR3 is 17 amino acids long.

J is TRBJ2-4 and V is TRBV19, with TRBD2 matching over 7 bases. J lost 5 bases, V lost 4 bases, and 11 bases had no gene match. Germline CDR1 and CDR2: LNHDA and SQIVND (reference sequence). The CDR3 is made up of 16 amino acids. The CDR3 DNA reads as TGTGCCAGTAGTACCCCGTGGGGGGGAAGCGAAAACATTCAGTACTTC. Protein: CASSTPWGGSENIQYF.

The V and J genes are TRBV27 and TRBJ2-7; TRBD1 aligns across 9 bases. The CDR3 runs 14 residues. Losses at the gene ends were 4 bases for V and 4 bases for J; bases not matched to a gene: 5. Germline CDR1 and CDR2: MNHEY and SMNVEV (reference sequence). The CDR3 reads CASSWGTGTYEQYF. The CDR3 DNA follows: TGTGCCAGCAGTTGGGGGACAGGGACATACGAGCAGTACTTC.

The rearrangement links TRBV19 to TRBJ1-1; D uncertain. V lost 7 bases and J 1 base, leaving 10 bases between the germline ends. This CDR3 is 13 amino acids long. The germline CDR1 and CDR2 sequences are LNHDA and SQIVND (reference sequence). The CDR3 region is CASTETGNTEAFF. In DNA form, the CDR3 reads TGTGCCAGTACCGAAACCGGGAACACTGAAGCTTTCTTT.

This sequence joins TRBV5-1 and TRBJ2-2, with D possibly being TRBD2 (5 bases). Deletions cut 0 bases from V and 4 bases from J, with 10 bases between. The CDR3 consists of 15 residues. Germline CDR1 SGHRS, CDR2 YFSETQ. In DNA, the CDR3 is TGCGCCAGCAGCTTGGTAATAGGGAGCACCGGGGAGCTGTTTTTT. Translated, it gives CASSLVIGSTGELFF. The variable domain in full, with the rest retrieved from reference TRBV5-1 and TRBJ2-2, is KAGVTQTPRYLIKTRGQQVTLSCSPISGHRSVSWYQQTPGQGLQFLFEYFSETQRNKGNFPGRFSGRQFSNSRSEMNVSTLELGDSALYLCASSLVIGSTGELFFGEGSRLTVL.

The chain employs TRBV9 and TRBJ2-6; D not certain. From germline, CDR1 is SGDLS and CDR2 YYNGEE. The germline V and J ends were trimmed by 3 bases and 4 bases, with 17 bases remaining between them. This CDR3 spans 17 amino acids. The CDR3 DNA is TGTGCCAGCAGCGCCCGCCGAGGTATGAAGGGGGCCAACGTCCTGACTTTC. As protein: CASSARRGMKGANVLTF.

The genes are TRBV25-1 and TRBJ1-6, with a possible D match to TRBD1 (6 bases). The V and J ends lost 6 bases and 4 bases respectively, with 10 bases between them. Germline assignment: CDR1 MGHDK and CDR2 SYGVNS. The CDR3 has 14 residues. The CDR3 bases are TGTGCCAGCAGCCCCACAGGGTATAATTCACCCCTCCACTTT. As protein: CASSPTGYNSPLHF.

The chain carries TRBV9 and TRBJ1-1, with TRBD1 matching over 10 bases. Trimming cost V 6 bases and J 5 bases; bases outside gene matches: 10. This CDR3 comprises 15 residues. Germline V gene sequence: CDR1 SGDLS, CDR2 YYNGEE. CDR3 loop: CASTLTGGEETEAFF. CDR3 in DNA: TGTGCCAGCACCCTGACAGGGGGCGAGGAGACTGAAGCTTTCTTT.

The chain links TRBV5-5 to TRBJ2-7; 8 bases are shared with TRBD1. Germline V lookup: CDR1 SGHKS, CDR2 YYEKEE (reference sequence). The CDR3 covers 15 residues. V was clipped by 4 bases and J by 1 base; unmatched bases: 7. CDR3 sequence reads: CASSQDRGWSYEQYF. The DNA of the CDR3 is TGTGCCAGCAGCCAAGACAGGGGTTGGTCCTACGAGCAGTACTTC.